The clone carrying this TCR beta chain was seen just once. Its target is unknown. At one end the junction does not follow the germline gene, possibly because of a read error. This CDR3 has 12 amino acids. The sample comes from a study of blood T cells in healthy people across ages. Overall study results and limits: Among T cells, TCR beta diversity per million cells dropped roughly linearly as age rose.

A second roughly 6 to 11 cycle PCR used barcoded and J-beta primers. TCRdb reprocessed the 5' RACE reads with MiXCR, giving one entry per CDR3 protein. Of fewer than 2,000,000 distinct CDR3 sequences listed, roughly 43% are singletons. Each donor gave roughly 10 milliliters of peripheral blood. The V and J genes are TRBV12-3 or TRBV12-4 and TRBJ2-3, with D unresolved. This TCR derives from a human donor in good health. The sequencing sample was made of blood. The CDR3 here is CASSLHTDAQYF. As DNA, the CDR3 is TGTGCCAGCAGTCTCCATACAGATGCGCAGTATTTT.